This T cell receptor beta chain was obtained from a study of shared clonotypes between healthy human individuals (TCRdb year 2020). In terms of the full investigation: Three men and a couple of women, aged 18 to 49 years, made up the cohort. Different laboratories and diverse techniques were used to prepare libraries and sequence TCR repertoires, to increase sequencing depth and limit assay-specific biases. To estimate repertoire size and how much clonotypes are shared between individuals, the study performed deep sequencing of blood TCR repertoires from a handful of healthy adults. Between about 0.94 and 8.9 billion PBMCs per donor were obtained by leukapheresis. Per donor, three plates each were used for CD4 naive and CD4 memory, two for CD8 naive, and one for CD8 memory. Results the study describes overall, beyond this receptor: Even with the large sequencing depth, rarefaction of the sorted-subset datasets indicated that sequencing was incomplete. Pairwise subsampling led to the expectation that sequencing depth would affect the degree of clonotype sharing among donors. Naive subsets generally had larger estimated clonotype richness than memory subsets. Only blood was sampled, and tissue TCR repertoires likely differ from those in blood. Higher generation probabilities were observed for clonotypes shared by all four sorted-subset donors than for non-shared clonotypes. About 5% of naive CD4, 3.5% of naive CD8, about 2.5% of memory CD4, and 0.4% of memory CD8 clonotypes were shared across a few donors. Because the study included a small number of donors, the genetic and exposure-history diversity represented was limited.

TCR CDR3 regions were amplified from genomic DNA by multiplex PCR using the deep immunoSEQ assay. Extracted genomic DNA from each cell subset was spread evenly across all wells of several immunoSEQ 96-well plates, with each plate serving as a replicate. For sorted subsets, each replicate PCR was loaded with roughly 190 ng genomic DNA, equivalent to 30,000 to 35,000 T cell genomes. Purified libraries were measured with a Qubit 3.0 fluorometer, size-checked on a Bioanalyzer 2100, and measured again with the KAPA Library Quantification kit. A separate single-read 150-cycle Illumina NextSeq 550 flow cell was used to sequence each immunoSEQ 96-well plate. The paper's processing steps were these. Because the immunoSEQ output included only junctional sequences and no quality scores, the filtering could not be the same as the filtering used for full-length reads. To assign V/J genes and CDR3, sequences were annotated against IMGT germline references using PyIR, a Python wrapper for IgBLAST v1.9. Reads with weak V/J assignments (E-value above 1e-6), missing CDR3, stop codons, out-of-frame junctions, or ambiguous translated residues were removed. V3J clonotypes were defined as sequences sharing the same inferred V gene, J gene, and CDR3 amino acid sequence. The percentage overlap between two repertoires was calculated by dividing the number of shared unique clonotypes by the size of the smaller repertoire. RTK rarefaction, the Chao1 estimator, and Recon v2.1 estimates of unobserved clonotypes were used to assess repertoire richness. OLGA was used to compute generation probabilities for all TCRbeta clonotypes that the gDNA method yielded from a few donors. This is the immuneACCESS table as TCRdb keeps it, with only in-frame sequences that have V and J called. A part of the clones is gone; compared with another copy, unresolved V genes explain less than half, and the rest is unexplained. V, J and clone size reflect that table, while D and trimming were determined from the DNA. In this sample the table shows about 2.4 million clones, more than 85% of which occur a single time. The ten largest make up 0.36% of the sample.

The donors were healthy, HIV-negative adults with no recently reported acute infections or vaccinations. All donors were Caucasian adults living in Nashville, Tennessee, USA. CD4+ T cells were enriched through magnetic negative selection, after which naive cells were positively selected on CD45RA and the remaining negative fraction served as the memory subset. Blood was obtained by leukapheresis, after which PBMCs were separated by Ficoll-Histopaque density gradient centrifugation and cryopreserved in liquid nitrogen vapor phase. Analytical flow cytometry was used to check the purity and quantity of every magnetically sorted T cell population. From each sorted fraction, genomic DNA was isolated and quantified by UV absorbance on a Nanodrop 2000c. With regard to this clone: The specificity of this receptor is unknown. Base qualities are not recorded, but no much larger clone differs from it by a single base.

V loses 7 bases, J loses 3 bases, and the germline ends lie 19 bases apart. CDR1 SNHLY and CDR2 FYNNEI are derived from the germline V gene. From the cysteine through the phenylalanine, the CDR3 covers 16 amino acids. Just CDR3 DNA is preserved here, 48 bases in frame from base 1. This TCR came from a man in his late teens or twenties in good health. Some clones in this sample may be carry-over from other donors' samples. Material: naive CD4+ T cells from PBMCs. Taken with the paper, the label for cell subset or site translates to: CD45RA+ positively selected. The chain is encoded by TRBV2 joined to TRBJ2-1, with TRBD2 as a weak D call on 5 bases. The DNA sequence follows: TGTGCCAGCAATAGTCTGGGGAGCGCGGGCTACAATGAGCAGTTCTTC. Its amino acids are CASNSLGSAGYNEQFF.